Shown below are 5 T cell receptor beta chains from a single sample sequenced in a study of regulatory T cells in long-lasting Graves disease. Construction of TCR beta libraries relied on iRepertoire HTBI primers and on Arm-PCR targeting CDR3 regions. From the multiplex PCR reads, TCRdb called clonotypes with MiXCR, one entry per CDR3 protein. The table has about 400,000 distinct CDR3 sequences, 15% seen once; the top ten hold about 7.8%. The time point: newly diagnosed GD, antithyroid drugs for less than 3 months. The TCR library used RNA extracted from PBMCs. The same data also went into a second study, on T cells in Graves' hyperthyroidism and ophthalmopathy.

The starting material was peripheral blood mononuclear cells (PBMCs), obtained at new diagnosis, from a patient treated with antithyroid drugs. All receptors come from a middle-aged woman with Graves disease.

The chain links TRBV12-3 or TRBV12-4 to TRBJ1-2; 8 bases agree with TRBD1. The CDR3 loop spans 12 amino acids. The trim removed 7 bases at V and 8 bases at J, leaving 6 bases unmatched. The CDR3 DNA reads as TGTGCCAGCACTCGGACAGGGAGAGGCTACACCTTC. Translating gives CASTRTGRGYTF.

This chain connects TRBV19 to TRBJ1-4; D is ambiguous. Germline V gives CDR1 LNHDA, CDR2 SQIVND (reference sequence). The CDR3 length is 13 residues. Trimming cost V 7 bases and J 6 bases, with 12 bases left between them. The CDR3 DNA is TGTGCCAGTAAGGAATGGGCCCATGAAAAACTGTTTTTT. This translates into CASKEWAHEKLFF.

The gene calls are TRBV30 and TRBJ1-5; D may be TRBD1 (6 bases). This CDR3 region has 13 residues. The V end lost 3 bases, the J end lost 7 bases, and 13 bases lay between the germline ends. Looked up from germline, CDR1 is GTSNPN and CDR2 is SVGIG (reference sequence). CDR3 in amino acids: CAWSIQGRQPQHF. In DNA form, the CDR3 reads TGTGCCTGGAGCATACAGGGAAGGCAGCCCCAGCATTTT.

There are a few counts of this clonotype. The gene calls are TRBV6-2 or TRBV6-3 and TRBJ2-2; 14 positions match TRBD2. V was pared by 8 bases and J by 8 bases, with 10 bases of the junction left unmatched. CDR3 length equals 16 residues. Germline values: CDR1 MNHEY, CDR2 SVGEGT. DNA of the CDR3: TGTGCCAGCCATCCCGGGACTAGCGGGAGAAGTGGGGAGCTGTTTTTT. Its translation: CASHPGTSGRSGELFF.

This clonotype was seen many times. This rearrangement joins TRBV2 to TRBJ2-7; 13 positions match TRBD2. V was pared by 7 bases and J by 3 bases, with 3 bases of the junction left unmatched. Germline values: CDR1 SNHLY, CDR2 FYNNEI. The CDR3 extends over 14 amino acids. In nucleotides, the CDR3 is TGTGCCAGCACCAGACTAGCGGGAGGCTACGAGCAGTACTTC. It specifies CASTRLAGGYEQYF. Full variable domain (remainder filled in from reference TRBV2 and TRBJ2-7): EPEVTQTPSHQVTQMGQEVILRCVPISNHLYFYWYRQILGQKVEFLVSFYNNEISEKSEIFDDQFSVERPDGSNFTLKIRSTKLEDSAMYFCASTRLAGGYEQYFGPGTRLTVT.